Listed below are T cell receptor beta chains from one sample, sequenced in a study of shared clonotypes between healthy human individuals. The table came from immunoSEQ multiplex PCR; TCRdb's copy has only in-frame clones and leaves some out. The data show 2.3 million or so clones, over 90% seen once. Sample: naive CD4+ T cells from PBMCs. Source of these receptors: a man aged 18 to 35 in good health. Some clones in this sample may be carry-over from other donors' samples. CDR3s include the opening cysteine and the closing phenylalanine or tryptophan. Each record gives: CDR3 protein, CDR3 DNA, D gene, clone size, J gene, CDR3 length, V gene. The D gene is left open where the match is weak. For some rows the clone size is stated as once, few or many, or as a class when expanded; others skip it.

cdr3_aa: CASSPGGGTQETQYF; cdr3_nt: TGTGCCAGCAGCCCCGGGGGGGGGACGCAAGAGACCCAGTACTTC; d_call: TRBD2; clone_size: .; j_call: TRBJ2-5; cdr3_length: 15; v_call: TRBV7-9
cdr3_aa: CASSLLGRGHQPQHF; cdr3_nt: TGTGCCAGCAGTTTATTGGGCAGGGGCCATCAGCCCCAGCATTTT; d_call: .; clone_size: once; j_call: TRBJ1-5; cdr3_length: 15; v_call: TRBV28
cdr3_aa: CASIPPYLSVPGDTQYF; cdr3_nt: TGTGCCAGCATTCCCCCGTATTTGTCGGTCCCTGGAGATACGCAGTATTTT; d_call: .; clone_size: .; j_call: TRBJ2-3; cdr3_length: 17; v_call: TRBV28
cdr3_aa: CASSYTGDQPQHF; cdr3_nt: TGTGCCAGCAGCTATACAGGAGATCAGCCCCAGCATTTT; d_call: .; clone_size: few; j_call: TRBJ1-5; cdr3_length: 13; v_call: TRBV7-9
cdr3_aa: CASSHGQGATNEKLFF; cdr3_nt: TGCGCCAGCAGCCATGGCCAGGGGGCAACTAATGAAAAACTGTTTTTT; d_call: TRBD1; clone_size: .; j_call: TRBJ1-4; cdr3_length: 16; v_call: TRBV4-1
cdr3_aa: CSVGQGGNQPQHF; cdr3_nt: TGCAGCGTGGGACAGGGAGGCAATCAGCCCCAGCATTTT; d_call: TRBD1; clone_size: .; j_call: TRBJ1-5; cdr3_length: 13; v_call: TRBV29-1
cdr3_aa: CASSPTGGLGNTIYF; cdr3_nt: TGTGCCAGCAGCCCAACGGGGGGGCTTGGAAACACCATATATTTT; d_call: .; clone_size: .; j_call: TRBJ1-3; cdr3_length: 15; v_call: TRBV11-2
cdr3_aa: CASSPRLVTGSYNEQFF; cdr3_nt: TGTGCCAGCAGCCCGAGGTTGGTGACGGGAAGCTACAATGAGCAGTTCTTC; d_call: .; clone_size: .; j_call: TRBJ2-1; cdr3_length: 17; v_call: TRBV4-2
cdr3_aa: CASSPGTTLRETQYF; cdr3_nt: TGTGCCAGCAGCCCGGGGACTACCCTCCGGGAGACCCAGTACTTC; d_call: TRBD2; clone_size: .; j_call: TRBJ2-5; cdr3_length: 15; v_call: TRBV7-6
cdr3_aa: CASSEGYSTDTQYF; cdr3_nt: TGTGCCAGCAGTGAAGGATATAGCACAGATACGCAGTATTTT; d_call: .; clone_size: .; j_call: TRBJ2-3; cdr3_length: 14; v_call: TRBV25-1
cdr3_aa: CASSETTNEKLFF; cdr3_nt: TGCGCCAGCAGCGAGACAACTAATGAAAAACTGTTTTTT; d_call: .; clone_size: .; j_call: TRBJ1-4; cdr3_length: 13; v_call: TRBV5-1
cdr3_aa: CASSILSRPGNAREQYF; cdr3_nt: TGTGCCAGTAGTATCTTGAGCCGGCCAGGGAATGCTCGGGAGCAGTACTTC; d_call: .; clone_size: .; j_call: TRBJ2-7; cdr3_length: 17; v_call: TRBV19
cdr3_aa: CASSPSDSNYGYTF; cdr3_nt: TGTGCCAGCTCACCATCCGACAGTAACTATGGCTACACCTTC; d_call: .; clone_size: .; j_call: TRBJ1-2; cdr3_length: 14; v_call: TRBV18
cdr3_aa: CASSLSVGRETQYF; cdr3_nt: TGTGCCAGCAGTTTATCGGTGGGCAGGGAGACCCAGTACTTC; d_call: .; clone_size: .; j_call: TRBJ2-5; cdr3_length: 14; v_call: TRBV27
cdr3_aa: CAWGGRSRGYTF; cdr3_nt: TGTGCCTGGGGGGGAAGGTCACGGGGCTACACCTTC; d_call: .; clone_size: .; j_call: TRBJ1-2; cdr3_length: 12; v_call: TRBV6-1
cdr3_aa: CASSLPRKFNEQFF; cdr3_nt: TGCGCCAGCAGTCTCCCTAGGAAGTTTAATGAGCAGTTCTTC; d_call: .; clone_size: .; j_call: TRBJ2-1; cdr3_length: 14; v_call: TRBV5-1
cdr3_aa: CASSVAGTGFNEQFF; cdr3_nt: TGTGCCAGCAGCGTAGCCGGGACAGGGTTCAATGAGCAGTTCTTC; d_call: TRBD1; clone_size: .; j_call: TRBJ2-1; cdr3_length: 15; v_call: TRBV9